What follows are 27 T cell receptor beta chains derived from one specimen sequenced in a study of blood T cell repertoires in COVID-19. The data were produced by immunoSEQ multiplex PCR, yet TCRdb's version contains in-frame clones alone and is incomplete. The table shows 100,000 to 150,000 clones, with around nine tenths occurring only once. The sample was PBMCs or T cells enriched from blood (not recorded which). These receptors came from a woman between 45 and 65 years old who had recovered from COVID-19.

In its sample, this clone was seen a few times. V is TRBV19 and J is TRBJ1-1, with 7 bases matching TRBD1. The CDR3 is made up of 15 amino acids. Germline values: CDR1 LNHDA, CDR2 SQIVND (reference sequence). Trimming took 4 bases from V and 4 from J; bases not matched to a gene: 9. In nucleotides, the CDR3 is TGTGCCAGTAGTAGACCAGGGGGATTTGGCACTGAAGCTTTCTTT. Residues: CASSRPGGFGTEAFF.

The rearrangement joins TRBV27 to TRBJ1-2; D uncertain. The germline V gene encodes CDR1 MNHEY and CDR2 SMNVEV (reference sequence). Trimming took 3 bases from V and 4 from J, leaving 9 bases between them. The length of the CDR3 is 13 residues. CDR3 coding DNA: TGTGCCAGCAGTTTTTCCCCGGGCTATGGCTACACCTTC. Protein sequence: CASSFSPGYGYTF.

The rearrangement uses TRBV2 and TRBJ1-1, with D maybe TRBD1 (6 bases). The CDR3 runs to 13 residues. V lost 6 bases to trimming and J lost 6 bases, with 14 bases between them. Germline CDR1 is SNHLY and CDR2 is FYNNEI. The CDR3 nucleotides read TGTGCCAGCAGACCATACAGGGAACCTGAAGCTTTCTTT. This encodes CASRPYREPEAFF. The whole variable domain, filled in from reference TRBV2 and TRBJ1-1, reads EPEVTQTPSHQVTQMGQEVILRCVPISNHLYFYWYRQILGQKVEFLVSFYNNEISEKSEIFDDQFSVERPDGSNFTLKIRSTKLEDSAMYFCASRPYREPEAFFGQGTRLTVV.

The chain links TRBV7-3 to TRBJ1-2, with 10 bases aligning to TRBD1. The V gene end was trimmed by 5 bases and the J gene end by 4 bases; junction bases not matched to a gene: 7. This CDR3 has 15 amino acids. Germline CDR1 and CDR2: SGHTA and FQGTGA. The CDR3 sequence is CASSPSDRGIYGYTF. In DNA, the CDR3 is TGTGCCAGCAGCCCGTCGGACAGGGGGATCTATGGCTACACCTTC.

J is TRBJ2-3 and V is TRBV5-6; TRBD1 matches at 8 bases. CDR3 length: 13 amino acids. J gave up 10 bases and V 4 bases, and 8 bases lay outside the gene matches. CDR1 is SGHDT and CDR2 is YYEEEE in the germline V gene. The CDR3 coding sequence is TGTGCCAGCAGCATCCAGGGGGCTCCGCCGCAGTATTTT. It codes for CASSIQGAPPQYF.

The rearrangement links TRBV30 to TRBJ2-1, with D hard to call. Deletions cut 0 bases from V and 7 bases from J, with 4 bases between. Germline V gives CDR1 GTSNPN, CDR2 SVGIG (reference sequence). This CDR3 comprises 11 residues. The CDR3 region is CAWSVVNEQFF. The CDR3 DNA reads as TGTGCCTGGAGTGTTGTAAATGAGCAGTTCTTC.

The V gene is TRBV30, the J gene TRBJ1-5, with 7 positions matching TRBD1. Germline lookup yields CDR1 GTSNPN and CDR2 SVGIG (reference sequence). The trim removed 3 bases at V and 5 bases at J, leaving 4 bases unmatched. CDR3 length: 13 amino acids. DNA for the CDR3: TGTGCCTGGAGCCACAGGGGCTATCAGCCCCAGCATTTT. This encodes CAWSHRGYQPQHF.

This chain uses TRBV11-3 with TRBJ2-5, with 8 bases fitting TRBD2. J was trimmed by 7 bases and V by 4 bases; bases with no gene match: 5. The germline V gene has CDR1 SGHNT and CDR2 YENEEA. The CDR3 spans 13 residues. The CDR3 DNA follows: TGTGCCAGCAGCTCCCAAGCGGGGGTGACCCAGTACTTC. Translated, it gives CASSSQAGVTQYF. The variable domain in full, with the rest retrieved from reference TRBV11-3 and TRBJ2-5, is EAGVVQSPRYKIIEKKQPVAFWCNPISGHNTLYWYLQNLGQGPELLIRYENEEAVDDSQLPKDRFSAERLKGVDSTLKIQPAELGDSAVYLCASSSQAGVTQYFGPGTRLLVL.

This chain links TRBV5-1 with TRBJ2-4; 15 bases fit TRBD2. Germline loops: CDR1 SGHRS, CDR2 YFSETQ. Trimming removed 4 bases from V and 0 bases from J; junction bases left unmatched: 8. The CDR3 contains 19 residues. The CDR3 nucleotides read TGCGCCAGCAGCCCGAATCCGGGACTAGCGGGGGGAGCCAAAAACATTCAGTACTTC. Protein: CASSPNPGLAGGAKNIQYF.

This clone was observed once. The gene calls are TRBV7-8 and TRBJ2-5, with 8 bases aligning to TRBD1. The CDR3 sequence is 13 residues long. Germline assignment: CDR1 SGHVS and CDR2 FQNEAQ. V lost 1 base and J lost 5; bases outside the gene matches: 0. CDR3 coding DNA: TGTGCCAGCAGCTTAGGACAGGGGGAGACCCAGTACTTC. Translating it yields CASSLGQGETQYF.

The CDR3 is CASSQQAGKTEAFF. The CDR3 nucleotides are TGCGCCAGCAGCCAACAAGCGGGGAAAACTGAAGCTTTCTTT. The J gene is TRBJ1-1, the V gene TRBV4-3, with unresolved D. V was shortened by 2 bases and J by 5 bases, with 12 bases between the two germline ends. Germline V CDR1 and CDR2: LGHNA, YSLEER. The CDR3 covers 14 residues.

The J gene is TRBJ1-5, the V gene TRBV12-3 or TRBV12-4, with a possible D match to TRBD1 (5 bases). The CDR3 contains 13 residues. The germline V and J ends were trimmed by 6 bases and 12 bases, with 18 bases remaining between them. This CDR3 reads CASSPQASTRQHF. DNA of the CDR3: TGTGCCAGCAGCCCACAGGCTTCGACGCGCCAGCATTTT.

V usage is TRBV5-1 and J usage is TRBJ2-5; 11 positions match TRBD1. With V trimmed by 3 bases and J by 5 bases, 9 bases remained unmatched. This CDR3 spans 16 amino acids. Germline CDR1 and CDR2: SGHRS and YFSETQ. CDR3 coding DNA: TGCGCCAGCAGCTCCGGGACAGGGGGTTCCCGGGAGACCCAGTACTTC. This gives the protein CASSSGTGGSRETQYF.

CDR3 protein: CASSLVQVEKLFF. The CDR3 nucleotides read TGTGCCAGCAGCTTGGTCCAGGTTGAAAAACTGTTTTTT. The genes are TRBV5-5 and TRBJ1-4; D gene uncertain. In germline, CDR1 is SGHKS, CDR2 YYEKEE (reference sequence). CDR3 length equals 13 residues. V dropped 0 bases and J dropped 7 bases, with 7 bases sitting between them.

This clone was observed a few times. This sequence joins TRBV2 and TRBJ2-7; 11 bases match TRBD2. V dropped 0 bases and J dropped 3; count of bases not matched to a gene: 10. Looked up from germline, CDR1 is SNHLY and CDR2 is FYNNEI. This CDR3 contains 18 residues. The CDR3 nucleotides read TGTGCCAGCAGTGAAGCCATGCGGACTAGCGGGCTCCTCTACGAGCAGTACTTC. Translated, it gives CASSEAMRTSGLLYEQYF.

The rearrangement links TRBV4-1 to TRBJ1-5; D remains ambiguous. CDR3 length equals 14 residues. The germline V gene encodes CDR1 MGHRA and CDR2 YSYEKL. The V and J ends lost 0 bases and 9 bases respectively, with 12 bases between them. The CDR3 coding sequence is TGCGCCAGCAGCCAAGAATCGCTCGGGTGGCCCCAGCATTTT. As protein: CASSQESLGWPQHF.

The CDR3 sequence: CASSLTGGYETQYF. The CDR3 DNA reads as TGTGCCAGCAGCCTGACAGGGGGCTATGAGACCCAGTACTTC. V gene TRBV6-5 combines with J gene TRBJ2-5; 10 bases line up with TRBD1. The V gene end was trimmed by 6 bases and the J gene end by 5 bases; junction bases not matched to a gene: 6. The CDR3 covers 14 residues. Germline V gene data show CDR1 as MNHEY and CDR2 as SVGAGI.

The chain couples TRBV3-1 (or the pseudogene TRBV3-2) to TRBJ1-2, with D hard to call. V was pared by 0 bases and J by 7 bases, with 9 bases between. The CDR3 runs 13 residues. Germline V CDR1 and CDR2: LGHDT, YNNKEL (reference sequence). In DNA, the CDR3 is TGTGCCAGCAGCCAAGAGGTGACGGGTGGCTACACCTTC. Translation gives CASSQEVTGGYTF.

This clone was detected only once. V and J are TRBV15 and TRBJ2-1; TRBD1 matches 10 bases. The junction had 8 bases not matched to a gene; V was cut back by 5 bases and J by 7 bases. Germline V gene sequence: CDR1 LNHNV, CDR2 YYDKDF (reference sequence). The CDR3 length is 15 residues. CDR3 loop: CATSRDRGSGNEQFF. CDR3 sequence (DNA): TGTGCCACCAGCCGGGACAGGGGATCCGGAAATGAGCAGTTCTTC. Filled out from reference TRBV15 and TRBJ2-1, the complete variable domain reads DAMVIQNPRYQVTQFGKPVTLSCSQTLNHNVMYWYQQKSSQAPKLLFHYYDKDFNNEADTPDNFQSRRPNTSFCFLDIRSPGLGDTAMYLCATSRDRGSGNEQFFGPGTRLTVL.

This clone was counted at least ten times. The chain joins TRBV5-8 to TRBJ1-6, with D uncertain. There are 15 residues in the CDR3. From germline, CDR1 is SGHTS and CDR2 YDEGEE. V was cut by 4 bases and J by 6 bases, with 14 bases left in between. CDR3 DNA sequence: TGTGCCAGCAGCAGACCGGGAGGGCCTAATTCACCCCTCCACTTT. Amino acids: CASSRPGGPNSPLHF.

The rearrangement uses TRBV19 and TRBJ1-2; tentatively, D is TRBD1 (5 bases). Germline V gene sequence: CDR1 LNHDA, CDR2 SQIVND (reference sequence). Trimming took 7 bases from V and 2 from J, leaving 14 bases between them. CDR3 length: 14 residues. The chain's CDR3 is CASIGTGRNYGYTF. CDR3 DNA: TGTGCCAGTATTGGAACAGGAAGGAACTATGGCTACACCTTC.

This clone is a singleton in its sample. The rearrangement links TRBV28 to TRBJ2-2; D not certain. Trimming removed 6 bases from V and 1 base from J, with 6 bases in between. Germline values: CDR1 MDHEN, CDR2 SYDVKM. The CDR3 is 13 residues long. CDR3 in DNA: TGTGCCAGCAGCCCCAGGAACACCGGGGAGCTGTTTTTT. Translated: CASSPRNTGELFF.

The gene calls are TRBV7-2 and TRBJ2-5; 13 positions match TRBD2. CDR3 size: 15 residues. V lost 5 bases and J lost 5; bases outside the gene matches: 5. Germline CDR1 SGHTA, CDR2 FQGNSA. The CDR3 bases are TGTGCCAGCAGCCGGACTAGCGGGGGAGGGGAGACCCAGTACTTC. Its protein product is CASSRTSGGGETQYF.

The chain employs TRBV7-2 and TRBJ1-1; D possibly corresponds to TRBD1 (5 bases). Trimming took 1 base from V and 6 from J, leaving 15 bases between them. CDR1 and CDR2 (germline): SGHTA, FQGNSA. This CDR3 has 15 amino acids. CDR3 DNA: TGTGCCAGCAGCTTAGTGGGGCGCGTTCAGTCTGAAGCTTTCTTT. Encoded protein: CASSLVGRVQSEAFF.

The chain recombines TRBV7-2 with TRBJ1-2; D ambiguous. Trimming pared 1 base from V and 4 bases from J, leaving 13 bases between. CDR1 SGHTA and CDR2 FQGNSA come from the germline V gene. The CDR3 spans 15 residues. CDR3 sequence (DNA): TGTGCCAGCAGCTTAGGTCCGGGAACCGTCTATGGCTACACCTTC. Encoded protein: CASSLGPGTVYGYTF.

The chain is built from TRBV3-1 (or the pseudogene TRBV3-2) and TRBJ2-5; TRBD2 matches at 7 bases. The V gene end was trimmed by 1 base and the J gene end by 5 bases; junction bases not matched to a gene: 7. This CDR3 contains 15 residues. Per germline, CDR1 LGHDT and CDR2 YNNKEL (reference sequence). The DNA for the CDR3 is TGTGCCAGCAGCCAAGGTCCTAGCGGCGCGGAGACCCAGTACTTC. Protein product: CASSQGPSGAETQYF.

The chain joins TRBV9 to TRBJ1-2; D is possibly TRBD1 (6 bases). CDR1 is SGDLS, CDR2 YYNGEE, per germline. CDR3 length: 14 amino acids. V gave up 4 bases and J gave up 4 bases, with 14 bases separating them. CDR3 amino acids: CASSPQQGTYGYTF. The DNA for the CDR3 is TGTGCCAGCAGCCCCCAACAGGGCACCTATGGCTACACCTTC. Using reference TRBV9 and TRBJ1-2 for the parts outside the CDR3, the full variable domain is DSGVTQTPKHLITATGQRVTLRCSPRSGDLSVYWYQQSLDQGLQFLIQYYNGEERAKGNILERFSAQQFPDLHSELNLSSLELGDSALYFCASSPQQGTYGYTFGSGTRLTVV.